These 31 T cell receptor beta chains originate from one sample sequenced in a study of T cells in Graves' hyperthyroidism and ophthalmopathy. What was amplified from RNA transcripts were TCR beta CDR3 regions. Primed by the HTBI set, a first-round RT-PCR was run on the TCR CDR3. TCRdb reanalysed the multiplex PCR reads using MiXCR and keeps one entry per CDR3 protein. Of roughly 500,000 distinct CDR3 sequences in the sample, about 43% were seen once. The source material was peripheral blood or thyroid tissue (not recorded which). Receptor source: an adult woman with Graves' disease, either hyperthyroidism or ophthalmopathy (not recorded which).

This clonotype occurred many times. DNA of the CDR3: TGTGCCAGCAGCGCCTGGGGGAACACTGAAGCTTTCTTT. Amino acids: CASSAWGNTEAFF. This chain connects TRBV11-3 to TRBJ1-1; D gene unclear. Trimming shortened V by 5 bases and J by 1 base, and 8 bases separated the two germline ends. Germline loops: CDR1 SGHNT, CDR2 YENEEA. The CDR3 is 13 amino acids.

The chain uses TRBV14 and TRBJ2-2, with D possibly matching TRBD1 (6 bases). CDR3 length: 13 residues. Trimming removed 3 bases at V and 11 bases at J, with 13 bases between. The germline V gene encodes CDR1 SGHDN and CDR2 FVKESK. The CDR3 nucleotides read TGTGCCAGCAGCCAGGGCCCTGGGACAGAGCTGTTTTTT. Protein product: CASSQGPGTELFF.

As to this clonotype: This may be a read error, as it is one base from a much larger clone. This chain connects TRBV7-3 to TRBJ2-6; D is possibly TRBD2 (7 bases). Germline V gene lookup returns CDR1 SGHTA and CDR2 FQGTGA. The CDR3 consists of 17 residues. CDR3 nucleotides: TGTGCCAGCAGCCCCGGGGGAGGGGGTCTCGGGGCCAACGCCCTGACTTTC. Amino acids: CASSPGGGGLGANALTF. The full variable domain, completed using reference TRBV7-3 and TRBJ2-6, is GAGVSQTPSNKVTEKGKYVELRCDPISGHTALYWYRQSLGQGPEFLIYFQGTGAADDSGLPNDRFFAVRPEGSVSTLKIQRTERGDSAVYLCASSPGGGGLGANALTFGAGSRLTVL.

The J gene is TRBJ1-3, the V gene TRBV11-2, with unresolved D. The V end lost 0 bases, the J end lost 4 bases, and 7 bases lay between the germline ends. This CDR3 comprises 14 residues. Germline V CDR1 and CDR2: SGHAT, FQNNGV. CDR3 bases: TGTGCCAGCAGCTTAGATCGACCGGGAAACACCATATATTTT. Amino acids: CASSLDRPGNTIYF.

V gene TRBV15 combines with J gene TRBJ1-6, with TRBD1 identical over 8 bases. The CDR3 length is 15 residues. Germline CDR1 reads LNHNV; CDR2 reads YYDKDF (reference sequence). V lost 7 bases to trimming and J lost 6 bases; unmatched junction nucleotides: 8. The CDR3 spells CATMPRTGSNSPLHF. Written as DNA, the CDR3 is TGTGCCACCATGCCCCGGACAGGGAGTAATTCACCCCTCCACTTT.

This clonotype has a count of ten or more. Here the CDR3 DNA reads TGTGCCAGCAGCGTAGCATCAAATTCACCCCTCCACTTT. Translated: CASSVASNSPLHF. This rearrangement joins TRBV9 to TRBJ1-6; D ambiguous. Trimming cost V 0 bases and J 7 bases, with 5 bases left between them. Per the germline V gene, CDR1 is SGDLS and CDR2 is YYNGEE. The CDR3 extends over 13 amino acids.

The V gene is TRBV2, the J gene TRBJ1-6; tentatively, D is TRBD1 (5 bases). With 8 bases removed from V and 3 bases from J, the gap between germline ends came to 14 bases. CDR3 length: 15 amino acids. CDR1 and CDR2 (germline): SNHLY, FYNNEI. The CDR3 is CASARGIDYNSPLHF. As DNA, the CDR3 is TGTGCCAGCGCCCGGGGGATCGACTATAATTCACCCCTCCACTTT.

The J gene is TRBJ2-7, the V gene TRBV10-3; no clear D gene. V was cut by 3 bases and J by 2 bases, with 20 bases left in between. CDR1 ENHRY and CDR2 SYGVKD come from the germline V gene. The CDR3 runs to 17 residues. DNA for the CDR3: TGTGCCATCAGTGACTACGTCGTAGGACGGCTTCCCTACGAGCAGTACTTC. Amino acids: CAISDYVVGRLPYEQYF.

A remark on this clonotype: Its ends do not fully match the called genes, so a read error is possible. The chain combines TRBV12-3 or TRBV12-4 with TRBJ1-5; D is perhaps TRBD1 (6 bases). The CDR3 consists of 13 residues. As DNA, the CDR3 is TGTGCCATCAGTGAACCGGGGGCTCAGCCCCAGCATTTT. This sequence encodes CAISEPGAQPQHF.

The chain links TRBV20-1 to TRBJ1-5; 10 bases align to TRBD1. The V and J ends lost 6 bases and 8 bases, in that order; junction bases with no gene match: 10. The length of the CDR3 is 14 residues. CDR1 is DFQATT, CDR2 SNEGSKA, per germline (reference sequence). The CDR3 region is CSASDRGAGKPQHF. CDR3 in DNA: TGCAGTGCCTCGGACAGGGGGGCCGGGAAGCCCCAGCATTTT.

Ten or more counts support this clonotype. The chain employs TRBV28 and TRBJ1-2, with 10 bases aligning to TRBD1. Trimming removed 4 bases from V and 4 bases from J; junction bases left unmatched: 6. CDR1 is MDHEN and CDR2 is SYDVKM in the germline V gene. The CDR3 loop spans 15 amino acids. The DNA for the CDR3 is TGTGCCAGCAGTTCTGACAGGGGGCGCGTCTATGGCTACACCTTC. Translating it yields CASSSDRGRVYGYTF.

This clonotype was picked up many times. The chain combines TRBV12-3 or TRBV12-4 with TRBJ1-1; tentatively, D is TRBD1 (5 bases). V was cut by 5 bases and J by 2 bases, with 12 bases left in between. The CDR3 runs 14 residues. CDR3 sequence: CASSAGWKNTEAFF. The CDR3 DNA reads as TGTGCCAGCAGTGCAGGGTGGAAAAACACTGAAGCTTTCTTT.

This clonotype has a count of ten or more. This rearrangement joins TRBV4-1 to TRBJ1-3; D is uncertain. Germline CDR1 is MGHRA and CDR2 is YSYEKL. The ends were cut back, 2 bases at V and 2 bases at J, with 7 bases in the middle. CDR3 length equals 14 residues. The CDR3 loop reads CASSQIIPGNTIYF. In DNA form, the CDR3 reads TGCGCCAGCAGCCAAATTATACCTGGAAACACCATATATTTT.

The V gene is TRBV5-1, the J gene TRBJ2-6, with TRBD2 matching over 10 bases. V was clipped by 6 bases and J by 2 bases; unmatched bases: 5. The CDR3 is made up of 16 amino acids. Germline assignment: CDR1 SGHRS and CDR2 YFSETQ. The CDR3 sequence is CASTFLAGAGANVLTF. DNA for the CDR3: TGCGCCAGCACCTTTCTAGCGGGAGCTGGGGCCAACGTCCTGACTTTC.

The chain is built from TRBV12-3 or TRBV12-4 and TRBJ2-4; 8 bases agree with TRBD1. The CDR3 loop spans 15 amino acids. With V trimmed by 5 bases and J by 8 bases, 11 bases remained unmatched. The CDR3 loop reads CASSLDRQGTDIQYF. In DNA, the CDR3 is TGTGCCAGCAGTCTCGACCGACAGGGGACGGACATTCAGTACTTC.

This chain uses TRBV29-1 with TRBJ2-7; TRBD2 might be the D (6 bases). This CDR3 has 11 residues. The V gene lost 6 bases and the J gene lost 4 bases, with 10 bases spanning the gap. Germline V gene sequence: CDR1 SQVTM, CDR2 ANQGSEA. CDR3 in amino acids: CSVRLAYEQYF. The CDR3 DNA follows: TGCAGCGTCCGCCTAGCGTACGAGCAGTACTTC.

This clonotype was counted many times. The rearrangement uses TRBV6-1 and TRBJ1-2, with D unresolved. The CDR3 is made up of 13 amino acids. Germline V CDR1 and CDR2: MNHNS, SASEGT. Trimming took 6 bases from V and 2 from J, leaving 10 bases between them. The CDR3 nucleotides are TGTGCCAGCAGCGCCACTGTGAACTATGGCTACACCTTC. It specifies CASSATVNYGYTF.

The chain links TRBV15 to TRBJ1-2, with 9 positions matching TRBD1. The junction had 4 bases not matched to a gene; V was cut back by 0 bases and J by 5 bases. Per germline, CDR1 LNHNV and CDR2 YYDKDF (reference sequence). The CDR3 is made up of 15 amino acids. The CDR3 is CATSRDRDRVYGYTF. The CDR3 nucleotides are TGTGCCACCAGCAGAGATAGGGACAGGGTGTATGGCTACACCTTC. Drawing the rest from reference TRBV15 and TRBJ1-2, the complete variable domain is DAMVIQNPRYQVTQFGKPVTLSCSQTLNHNVMYWYQQKSSQAPKLLFHYYDKDFNNEADTPDNFQSRRPNTSFCFLDIRSPGLGDTAMYLCATSRDRDRVYGYTFGSGTRLTVV.

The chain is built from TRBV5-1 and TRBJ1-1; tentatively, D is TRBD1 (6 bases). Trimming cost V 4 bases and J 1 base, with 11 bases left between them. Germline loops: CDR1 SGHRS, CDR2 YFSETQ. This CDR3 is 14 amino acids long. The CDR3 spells CASSTQQGNTEAFF. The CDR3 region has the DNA TGCGCCAGCAGCACTCAACAGGGGAACACTGAAGCTTTCTTT.

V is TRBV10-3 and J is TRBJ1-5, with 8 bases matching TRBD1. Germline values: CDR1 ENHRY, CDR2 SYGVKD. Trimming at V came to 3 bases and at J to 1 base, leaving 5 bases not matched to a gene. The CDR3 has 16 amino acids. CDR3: CAISDGQGVSNQPQHF. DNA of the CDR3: TGTGCCATCAGTGACGGACAGGGTGTGAGCAATCAGCCCCAGCATTTT.

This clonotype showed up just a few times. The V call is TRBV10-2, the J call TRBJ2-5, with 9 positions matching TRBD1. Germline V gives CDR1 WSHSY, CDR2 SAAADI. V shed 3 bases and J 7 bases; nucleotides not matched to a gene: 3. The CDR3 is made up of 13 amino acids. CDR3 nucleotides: TGCGCCAGCAGTGATACGGGACAGGGGACCCAGTACTTC. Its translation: CASSDTGQGTQYF.

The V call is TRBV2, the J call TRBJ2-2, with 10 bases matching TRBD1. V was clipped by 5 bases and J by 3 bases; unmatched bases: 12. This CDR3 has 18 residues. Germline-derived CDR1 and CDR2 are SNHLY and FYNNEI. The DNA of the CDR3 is TGTGCCAGCAGTTTAGCTATACGACAGGGGGCGTACACCGGGGAGCTGTTTTTT. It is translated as CASSLAIRQGAYTGELFF.

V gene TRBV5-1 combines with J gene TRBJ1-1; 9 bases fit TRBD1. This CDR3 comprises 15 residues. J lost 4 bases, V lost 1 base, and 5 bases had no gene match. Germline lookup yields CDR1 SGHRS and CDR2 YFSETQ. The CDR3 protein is CASSLSETGGTEAFF. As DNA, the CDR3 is TGCGCCAGCAGCTTGTCCGAGACAGGGGGCACTGAAGCTTTCTTT.

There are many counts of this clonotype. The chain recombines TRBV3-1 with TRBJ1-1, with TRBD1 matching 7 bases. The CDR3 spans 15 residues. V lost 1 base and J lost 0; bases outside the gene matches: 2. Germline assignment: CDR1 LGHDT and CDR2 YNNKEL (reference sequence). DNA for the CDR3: TGTGCCAGCAGCCAAGGGACAGGAATGAACACTGAAGCTTTCTTT. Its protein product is CASSQGTGMNTEAFF.

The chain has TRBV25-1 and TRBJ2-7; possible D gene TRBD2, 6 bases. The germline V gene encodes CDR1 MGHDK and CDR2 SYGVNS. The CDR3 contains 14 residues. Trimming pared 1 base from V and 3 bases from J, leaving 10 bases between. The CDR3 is CASSESGTFYEQYF. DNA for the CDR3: TGTGCCAGCAGTGAATCTGGGACTTTCTACGAGCAGTACTTC.

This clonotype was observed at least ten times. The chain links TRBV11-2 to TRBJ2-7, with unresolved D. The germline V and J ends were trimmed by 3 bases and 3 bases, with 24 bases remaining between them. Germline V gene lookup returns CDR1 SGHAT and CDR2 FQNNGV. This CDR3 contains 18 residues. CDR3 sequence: CASSFGTRRARAHYEQYF. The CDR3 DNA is TGTGCCAGCAGCTTTGGTACCCGCCGGGCAAGGGCTCACTACGAGCAGTACTTC.

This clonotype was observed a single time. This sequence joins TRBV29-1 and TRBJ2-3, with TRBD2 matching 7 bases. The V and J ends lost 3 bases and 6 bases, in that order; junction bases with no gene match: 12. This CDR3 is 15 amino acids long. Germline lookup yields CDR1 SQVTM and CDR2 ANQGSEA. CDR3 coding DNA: TGCAGCGTTGAGGGGGGGAGCAGAGAGATGGATACGCAGTATTTT. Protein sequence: CSVEGGSREMDTQYF.

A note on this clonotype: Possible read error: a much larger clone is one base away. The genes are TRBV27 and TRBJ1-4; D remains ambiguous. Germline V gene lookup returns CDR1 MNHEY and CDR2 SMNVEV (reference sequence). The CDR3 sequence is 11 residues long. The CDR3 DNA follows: TGTACCAGCAGACAAAATGAAAAACTGTTTTTT. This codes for CTSRQNEKLFF. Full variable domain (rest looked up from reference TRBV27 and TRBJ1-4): EAQVTQNPRYLITVTGKKLTVTCSQNMNHEYMSWYRQDPGLGLRQIYYSMNVEVTDKGDVPEGYKVSRKEKRNFPLILESPSPNQTSLYFCTSRQNEKLFFGSGTQLSVL.

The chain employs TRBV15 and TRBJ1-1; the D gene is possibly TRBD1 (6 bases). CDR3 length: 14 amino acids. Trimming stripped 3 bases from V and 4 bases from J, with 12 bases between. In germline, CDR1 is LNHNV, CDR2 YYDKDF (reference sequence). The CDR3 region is CATSSPRDTTEAFF. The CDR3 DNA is TGTGCCACCAGCAGCCCCCGGGACACCACTGAAGCTTTCTTT.

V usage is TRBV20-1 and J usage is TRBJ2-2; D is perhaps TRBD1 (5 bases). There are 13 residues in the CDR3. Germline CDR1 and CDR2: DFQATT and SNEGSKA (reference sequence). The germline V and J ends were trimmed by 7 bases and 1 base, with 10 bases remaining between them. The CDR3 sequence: CSVAQVNTGELFF. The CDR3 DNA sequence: TGCAGTGTGGCACAGGTGAACACCGGGGAGCTGTTTTTT.

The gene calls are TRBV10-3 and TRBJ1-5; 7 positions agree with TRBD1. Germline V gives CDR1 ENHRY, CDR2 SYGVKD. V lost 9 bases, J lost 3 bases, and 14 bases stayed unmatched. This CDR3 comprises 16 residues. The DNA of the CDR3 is TGTGCCATTGCCAACAGGGGTCCGGGCAACAATCAGCCCCAGCATTTT. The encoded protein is CAIANRGPGNNQPQHF.